The 10 T cell receptor beta chains reported below all come from one sample, sequenced in a study of blood T cell repertoires in COVID-19. TCRdb's table, derived via immunoSEQ multiplex PCR, lists solely in-frame clones and lacks some. The profile shows about 220,000 clones, 84% of them singletons. Sequencing was done on a sample of PBMCs or T cells enriched from blood (not recorded which). These receptors all come from a woman aged 40 to 50 who had recovered from COVID-19.

V usage is TRBV18 and J usage is TRBJ1-5, with 10 bases matching TRBD1. Unmatched junction bases numbered 9, after V lost 3 bases and J lost 1 base. This CDR3 spans 18 amino acids. CDR1 KGHSH and CDR2 LQKENI come from the germline V gene. The CDR3 DNA reads TGTGCCAGCTCACCGAGGGACAGGGGCACTAACAGCAATCAGCCCCAGCATTTT. Its translation is CASSPRDRGTNSNQPQHF.

This sequence joins TRBV6-5 and TRBJ2-1; perhaps TRBD1 as D (6 bases). CDR1 MNHEY and CDR2 SVGAGI come from the germline V gene. The CDR3 is 14 residues long. The germline V and J ends were trimmed by 0 bases and 8 bases, with 11 bases remaining between them. CDR3 coding DNA: TGTGCCAGCAGTTACTCCCTCAGGGGCCATGAGCAGTTCTTC. This sequence encodes CASSYSLRGHEQFF.

The chain employs TRBV7-9 and TRBJ1-1; 7 bases align to TRBD1. The germline V gene encodes CDR1 SEHNR and CDR2 FQNEAQ (reference sequence). V gave up 0 bases and J gave up 0 bases; unmatched junction bases: 7. The CDR3 length is 17 residues. CDR3 nucleotides: TGTGCCAGCAGCTTAGCGAAGGGGGCACCGGTGAACACTGAAGCTTTCTTT. Translation gives CASSLAKGAPVNTEAFF.

The rearrangement links TRBV11-3 to TRBJ2-3, with 8 positions matching TRBD2. Germline V gives CDR1 SGHNT, CDR2 YENEEA. This CDR3 spans 17 amino acids. V was clipped by 0 bases and J by 1 base; unmatched bases: 6. The CDR3 DNA is TGTGCCAGCAGCTTAGAGGCGGGAGCGGGAGGCACAGATACGCAGTATTTT. Translated: CASSLEAGAGGTDTQYF.

Only a few counts were recorded for this clone. This chain links TRBV11-2 with TRBJ2-7, with 10 nucleotides matching TRBD2. Trimming took 8 bases from V and 2 from J; bases not matched to a gene: 3. Germline V lookup: CDR1 SGHAT, CDR2 FQNNGV. This CDR3 is 13 amino acids long. CDR3: CASGLAGAYEQYV. CDR3 in DNA: TGTGCCAGCGGTCTAGCGGGAGCCTACGAGCAGTACGTC.

This clone was counted once. The chain recombines TRBV7-2 with TRBJ2-7; 13 bases match TRBD2. The CDR3 is 16 amino acids. The ends lost 1 base at V and 6 bases at J; junction bases unmatched: 6. Germline V gene lookup returns CDR1 SGHTA and CDR2 FQGNSA. Here the CDR3 reads CASSLVGTSGIGEQYF. The CDR3 bases are TGTGCCAGCAGCTTAGTAGGGACTAGCGGGATTGGCGAGCAGTACTTC.

The table lists this clone with a count of one. This sequence joins TRBV5-1 and TRBJ2-7, with D maybe TRBD1 (6 bases). Trimming stripped 3 bases from V and 1 base from J, with 11 bases between. This CDR3 has 14 amino acids. The germline CDR1 and CDR2 sequences are SGHRS and YFSETQ. CDR3 in amino acids: CASSSTTGSYEQYF. The CDR3 DNA sequence: TGCGCCAGCAGCTCCACTACAGGGTCCTACGAGCAGTACTTC.

The J gene is TRBJ2-7, the V gene TRBV3-1 (or the pseudogene TRBV3-2); TRBD2 matches at 9 bases. The CDR3 runs 17 residues. Germline V gives CDR1 LGHDT, CDR2 YNNKEL (reference sequence). The V gene end was trimmed by 2 bases and the J gene end by 0 bases; junction bases not matched to a gene: 8. The CDR3 reads CASSQFSAGGRSYEQYF. The CDR3 DNA reads as TGTGCCAGCAGCCAATTTTCCGCGGGAGGGCGCTCCTACGAGCAGTACTTC.

The chain carries TRBV7-2 and TRBJ2-3; tentative D call: TRBD2 (5 bases). This CDR3 contains 13 residues. V lost 6 bases and J lost 2, with 9 bases in between. CDR1 SGHTA and CDR2 FQGNSA come from the germline V gene. CDR3 DNA: TGTGCCAGCAGTACCGACTACACAGATACGCAGTATTTT. It translates to CASSTDYTDTQYF.

The V and J genes are TRBV28 and TRBJ2-4; 7 nucleotides align to TRBD1. Trimming took 5 bases from V and 15 from J; bases not matched to a gene: 16. Looked up from germline, CDR1 is MDHEN and CDR2 is SYDVKM. The CDR3 is 14 residues long. The CDR3 here is CASSPHRGGSGLYF. The CDR3 bases are TGTGCCAGCAGTCCCCATCGAGGGGGCAGCGGCCTGTACTTC.